The 11 T cell receptor beta chains in this list originate from one sample, sequenced in a study of beta chain features in type 1 diabetes. Sequencing targeted expressed TCRB transcripts, as all isolated RNA had been reverse transcribed. The repertoire was sequenced with immunoSEQ multiplex PCR; TCRdb's copy has only in-frame clones and lacks some. The table has around 140,000 clones, roughly 10% seen once; the top ten hold nearly 0.65%. Sequences were obtained from central memory CD4+ T cells from blood. The source of these receptors is a woman aged 40 to 55 in good health.

The chain combines TRBV6-1 with TRBJ2-4; 15 positions agree with TRBD2. Germline V lookup: CDR1 MNHNS, CDR2 SASEGT. CDR3 length: 20 residues. With V trimmed by 2 bases and J by 0 bases, 8 bases remained unmatched. CDR3 loop: CASSEWGLAGGVLAKNIQYF. In DNA, the CDR3 is TGTGCCAGCAGTGAATGGGGACTAGCGGGGGGCGTTTTAGCCAAAAACATTCAGTACTTC.

The chain carries TRBV4-3 and TRBJ1-6; 7 bases align to TRBD1. This CDR3 spans 17 amino acids. Germline V gene lookup returns CDR1 LGHNA and CDR2 YSLEER. With 3 bases clipped from V and 7 bases from J, the junction kept 12 bases outside the gene matches. The CDR3 region has the DNA TGCGCCAGCAGCCAGGACTCGACAGGGATACGGAATTCACCCCTCCACTTT. Translating it yields CASSQDSTGIRNSPLHF.

This clone has only a few counts. CDR3 in DNA: TGTGCCAGCAGTTACGTCGCGGGGGTCGAGCAGTACTTC. Amino acids: CASSYVAGVEQYF. The rearrangement uses TRBV6-5 and TRBJ2-7; TRBD2 matches 7 bases. Germline V gene lookup returns CDR1 MNHEY and CDR2 SVGAGI. Losses at the gene ends were 2 bases for V and 6 bases for J; bases not matched to a gene: 4. CDR3 length equals 13 residues.

The CDR3 loop is CASRGDSNEQFF. The DNA of the CDR3 is TGCGCCAGCAGGGGGGACAGCAATGAGCAGTTCTTC. The chain links TRBV10-2 to TRBJ2-1; 7 nucleotides align to TRBD1. Germline loops: CDR1 WSHSY, CDR2 SAAADI. Trimming removed 6 bases from V and 6 bases from J; junction bases left unmatched: 2. CDR3 size: 12 residues.

DNA for the CDR3: TGCGCCAGCAGCCAAGATCCGGGGGGCGCCTCCTACGAGCAGTACTTC. This gives the protein CASSQDPGGASYEQYF. The V call is TRBV4-1, the J call TRBJ2-7, with D possibly TRBD2 on 7 matching bases. The V end lost 0 bases, the J end lost 0 bases, and 12 bases lay between the germline ends. The CDR3 contains 16 residues. Germline lookup yields CDR1 MGHRA and CDR2 YSYEKL.

The chain carries TRBV6-6 and TRBJ2-1; TRBD1 aligns across 7 bases. This CDR3 spans 11 amino acids. V was pared by 0 bases and J by 15 bases, with 2 bases of the junction left unmatched. CDR1 and CDR2 (germline): MNHNY, SVGAGI (reference sequence). The CDR3 here is CASSYSRGLFF. The DNA of the CDR3 is TGTGCCAGCAGTTACTCGAGGGGGCTGTTCTTC.

The V and J genes are TRBV18 and TRBJ2-2; 8 positions agree with TRBD1. Per the germline V gene, CDR1 is KGHSH and CDR2 is LQKENI. The CDR3 extends over 15 amino acids. The J segment lost 6 bases and the V segment lost 8 bases, leaving 11 bases of the junction unmatched. The CDR3 loop is CASVPRTGIAGELFF. Written as DNA, the CDR3 is TGTGCCAGCGTACCGAGGACAGGGATCGCCGGGGAGCTGTTTTTT.

This clone was counted only a few times. The V and J genes are TRBV2 and TRBJ1-2, with D possibly TRBD1 on 5 matching bases. The V end lost 4 bases, the J end lost 8 bases, and 20 bases lay between the germline ends. The CDR3 loop spans 15 amino acids. CDR1 and CDR2 (germline): SNHLY, FYNNEI. The CDR3, as DNA: TGTGCCAGCAGTGCCTCGTTGGGGGGGAAGGGAGGCTACACCTTC. As protein: CASSASLGGKGGYTF.

The chain has TRBV6-6 and TRBJ2-2, with TRBD2 matching 7 bases. Germline loops: CDR1 MNHNY, CDR2 SVGAGI (reference sequence). The CDR3 has 15 residues. The ends lost 4 bases at V and 1 base at J; junction bases unmatched: 3. CDR3 amino acids: CASSWTGGNTGELFF. The CDR3 coding sequence is TGTGCCAGCAGTTGGACGGGGGGGAACACCGGGGAGCTGTTTTTT.

This clone was picked up a small number of times. V and J are TRBV5-1 and TRBJ1-6; 8 bases fit TRBD1. After removal of 6 bases from V and 5 bases from J, the junction contained 7 bases not matched to a gene. The CDR3 is made up of 15 amino acids. Per the germline V gene, CDR1 is SGHRS and CDR2 is YFSETQ. CDR3 region: CASTPTGANNSPLHF. Written as DNA, the CDR3 is TGCGCCAGCACCCCGACAGGGGCGAATAATTCACCCCTCCACTTT.

The chain carries TRBV7-6 and TRBJ2-3, with a tentative D call TRBD2 (7 bases). V lost 5 bases to trimming and J lost 4 bases, with 22 bases between them. This CDR3 has 17 residues. Germline-derived CDR1 and CDR2 are SGHVS and FNYEAQ. CDR3 sequence: CASSPTRPEGGADTQYF. CDR3 DNA sequence: TGTGCCAGCAGCCCCACCCGGCCGGAGGGGGGGGCAGATACGCAGTATTTT.